The T cell receptor (beta chain) under discussion was sequenced for a study of blood T cell repertoires in COVID-19. In the original workflow: For nucleated cells, counts were estimated from reference gene primer amplification. Clones were sequenced by immunoSEQ multiplex PCR, and TCRdb holds only the in-frame ones, with some missing. Clonal size and the V and J genes are those of that table, whereas D and trimming came from the DNA. The data show around 260,000 clones, with about 85% seen just once and about an eighth held by the top ten. The CDR3 contains 16 residues. Germline assignment: CDR1 KGHDR and CDR2 SFDVKD. V shed 4 bases, J shed 8 bases, and the junction held 12 bases outside the gene matches.

The sequence was collected from a human donor in a cohort sampled during active COVID-19. The sample consisted of peripheral blood. The chain employs TRBV24-1 and TRBJ2-1; 8 bases line up with TRBD1. The CDR3 is CATSDRQGKIWDEQFF. In DNA, the CDR3 is TGTGCCACCAGTGACCGACAGGGGAAGATTTGGGATGAGCAGTTCTTC.